A selection of T cell receptor beta chains follows, all from one sample in a study of cytomegalovirus exposure and HLA in healthy donors. Clones were sequenced by immunoSEQ multiplex PCR, and TCRdb holds only the in-frame ones, with some missing. The sample holds about 160,000 clones, roughly 84% seen once. The source material was PBMCs. These receptors originate from a man younger than 40 in good health and CMV-seronegative. Both conserved end residues are part of each CDR3. The D gene is left open where the match is weak. Clone size is given for some rows only: seen once, a few or many times, or a class if the clone is expanded.

TRBJ1-5	NA	15	NA	TRBV5-1	TGCGCCAGCAGCTTGGGGGGGGTGGGCAATCAGCCCCAGCATTTT	CASSLGGVGNQPQHF
TRBJ2-7	TRBD1	14	NA	TRBV5-1	TGCGCCAGCAGCCGAGGGACAGGGAACTACGAGCAGTACTTC	CASSRGTGNYEQYF
TRBJ2-1	TRBD1	16	NA	TRBV5-6	TGTGCCAGCAGCTTGGTCGGACAGGGACGCTACAATGAGCAGTTCTTC	CASSLVGQGRYNEQFF
TRBJ2-1	TRBD1	15	NA	TRBV4-2	TGTGCCAGCAGCACCGTTGGACAGGGGACCAATGAGCAGTTCTTC	CASSTVGQGTNEQFF
TRBJ2-3	TRBD1	15	NA	TRBV7-3	TGTGCCAGCAGCCAAGGACAGGGTTGGACAGATACGCAGTATTTT	CASSQGQGWTDTQYF
TRBJ2-3	TRBD1	15	NA	TRBV11-2	TGTGCCAGCAGCTTAGTCAGGGGGCATACAGATACGCAGTATTTT	CASSLVRGHTDTQYF
TRBJ2-2	NA	12	NA	TRBV9	TGTGCCAGCAGCCCTAACACCGGGGAGCTGTTTTTT	CASSPNTGELFF
TRBJ2-2	NA	14	NA	TRBV2	TGTGCCAGCAGTCGGCGGGGGAACACCGGGGAGCTGTTTTTT	CASSRRGNTGELFF
TRBJ2-7	TRBD2	13	NA	TRBV19	TGTGCCAGCCGGGGACTAGTTATCCACGAGCAGTACTTC	CASRGLVIHEQYF
TRBJ2-7	TRBD2	14	few	TRBV28	TGTGCCAGCAGTTTACGCGGGGGGCTCTACGAGCAGTACTTC	CASSLRGGLYEQYF
TRBJ1-1	NA	15	once	TRBV19	TGTGCCAGTAGTGGACACCACACCCTTTTCACTGAAGCTTTCTTT	CASSGHHTLFTEAFF
TRBJ2-5	NA	15	NA	TRBV7-2	TGTGCCAGCAGCTTAGTGGGGGGAGGTGGAGAGACCCAGTACTTC	CASSLVGGGGETQYF
TRBJ2-7	TRBD2	16	NA	TRBV4-2	TGTGCCAGCAGCCCACAGGGACTAGCGGGAGCAGACGAGCAGTACTTC	CASSPQGLAGADEQYF
TRBJ1-6	TRBD1	17	NA	TRBV27	TGTGCCAGCAGCTTAGAACCTCCGGGACAGGGGACTTCACCCCTCCACTTT	CASSLEPPGQGTSPLHF
TRBJ1-4	NA	13	NA	TRBV11-2	TGTGCCAGCAGCCCTGGCGGGCTCGAAAAACTGTTTTTT	CASSPGGLEKLFF
TRBJ1-6	NA	13	NA	TRBV27	TGTGCCAGCAGTTTCGTCGACGGGTCGCCCCTCCACTTT	CASSFVDGSPLHF
TRBJ2-7	NA	15	NA	TRBV28	TGTGCCAGCAGTTCCCTCGACAGTCATCCTTCCGAGCAGTACTTC	CASSSLDSHPSEQYF
TRBJ2-7	NA	14	NA	TRBV4-3	TGCGCCAGCAGCCACTCCCCAGGGGCTTACGAGCAGTACTTC	CASSHSPGAYEQYF
TRBJ1-1	TRBD1	14	NA	TRBV13	TGTGCCAGCAGCCTGGGACAGGCCTACACTGAAGCTTTCTTT	CASSLGQAYTEAFF
TRBJ1-2	TRBD1	14	NA	TRBV11-3	TGTGCCAGCAGCGACAGGGCTGCTAACTATGGCTACACCTTC	CASSDRAANYGYTF
TRBJ2-7	NA	15	once	TRBV5-6	TGTGCCAGCAGCTTGGGTCAGGGCTTCTCCTACGAGCAGTACTTC	CASSLGQGFSYEQYF
TRBJ1-4	NA	13	NA	TRBV5-1	TGCGCCAGCAGCCGGGACAACGGTGAAAAACTGTTTTTT	CASSRDNGEKLFF
TRBJ2-1	TRBD2	18	few	TRBV11-1	TGTGCCAGCAGCTTAGCAAGCAGGAGCAAGCGGGACTACAATGAGCAGTTCTTC	CASSLASRSKRDYNEQFF
TRBJ2-1	TRBD2	18	once	TRBV5-1	TGCGCCAGCAGCTCCTCAGATATACTAGCGGGAGTAGGGAATGAGCAGTTCTTC	CASSSSDILAGVGNEQFF
TRBJ1-2	NA	16	NA	TRBV11-2	TGTGCCAGCAGCACACTCCGTTCCAACACAGGGTATGGCTACACCTTC	CASSTLRSNTGYGYTF
TRBJ1-1	NA	13	NA	TRBV11-3	TGTGCCAGCAGCTTAGAGGGGCGTACTGAAGCTTTCTTT	CASSLEGRTEAFF
TRBJ2-1	TRBD2	16	NA	TRBV28	TGTGCCAGCAGTTTAGGAGGCGGGAGAACCTACAATGAGCAGTTCTTC	CASSLGGGRTYNEQFF
TRBJ2-3	NA	13	NA	TRBV6-5	TGTGCCTGTGCACAGACACCCACAGATACGCAGTATTTT	CACAQTPTDTQYF
TRBJ2-5	TRBD2	13	NA	TRBV6-1	TGTGCCAGCAGACTAGCGGGGGCAGAGACCCAGTACTTC	CASRLAGAETQYF
TRBJ2-7	TRBD2	15	NA	TRBV10-2	TGCGCCAGCACCGAAGCTCTAGCGGGCTCCTACGAGCAGTACTTC	CASTEALAGSYEQYF
TRBJ1-1	NA	14	NA	TRBV6-6	TGTGCCAGCAGCCTTGACAGGCATCGCACTGAAGCTTTCTTT	CASSLDRHRTEAFF
TRBJ2-2	NA	15	NA	TRBV5-1	TGCGCCAGCAGCAGCTCGTGGGGGCGAGCCGGGAAGCTGTTTTTT	CASSSSWGRAGKLFF
TRBJ2-7	NA	12	NA	TRBV6-1	TGTGCCAGCAGTGATCCGGGCTACGAGCAGTACTTC	CASSDPGYEQYF
TRBJ2-3	NA	18	once	TRBV10-3	TGTGCCATCAGTGGGGGGGACGGACCTCTGACTCCCACAGATACGCAGTATTTT	CAISGGDGPLTPTDTQYF